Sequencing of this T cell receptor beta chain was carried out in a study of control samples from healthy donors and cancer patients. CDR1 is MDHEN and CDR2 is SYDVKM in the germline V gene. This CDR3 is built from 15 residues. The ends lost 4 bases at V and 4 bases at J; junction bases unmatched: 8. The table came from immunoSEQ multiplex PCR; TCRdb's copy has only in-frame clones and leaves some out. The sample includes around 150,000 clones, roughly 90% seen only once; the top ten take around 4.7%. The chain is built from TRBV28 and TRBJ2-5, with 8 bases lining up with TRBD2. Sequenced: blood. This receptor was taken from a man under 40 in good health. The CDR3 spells CASSSQRERVETQYF. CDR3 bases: TGTGCCAGCAGTTCTCAGCGGGAGCGGGTAGAGACCCAGTACTTC.